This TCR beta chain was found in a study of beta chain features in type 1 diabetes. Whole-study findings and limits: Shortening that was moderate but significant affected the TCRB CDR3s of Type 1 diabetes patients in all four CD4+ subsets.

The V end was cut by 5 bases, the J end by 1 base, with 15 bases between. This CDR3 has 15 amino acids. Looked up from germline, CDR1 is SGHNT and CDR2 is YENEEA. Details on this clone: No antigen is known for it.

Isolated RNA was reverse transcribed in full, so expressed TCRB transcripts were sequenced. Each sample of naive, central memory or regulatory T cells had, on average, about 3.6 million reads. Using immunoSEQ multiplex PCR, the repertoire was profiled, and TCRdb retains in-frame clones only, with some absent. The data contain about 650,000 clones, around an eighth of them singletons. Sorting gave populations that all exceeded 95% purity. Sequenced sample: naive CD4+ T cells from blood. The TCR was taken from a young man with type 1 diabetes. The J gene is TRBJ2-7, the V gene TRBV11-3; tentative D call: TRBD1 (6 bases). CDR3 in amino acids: CASSPGAGNSYEQYF. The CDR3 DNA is TGTGCCAGCAGCCCAGGGGCAGGGAATTCCTACGAGCAGTACTTC.